These 17 T cell receptor beta chains were sequenced from one sample in a study of Tregs in tolerant kidney transplant recipients. Clones were sequenced by immunoSEQ multiplex PCR, and TCRdb holds only the in-frame ones, with some missing. The sample gives 60,000 to 70,000 clones, around 90% of which show up once; roughly 11% is in the top ten. Sequences were derived from CD8+ T cells from blood, sampled before the transplant. Receptor source: a human donor who received a combined kidney and bone marrow transplant.

The CDR3 DNA sequence: TGTGCCAGCAGCTTGCCAGCCGGAGATGAGCAGTTCTTC. Amino acid sequence: CASSLPAGDEQFF. V gene TRBV5-4 combines with J gene TRBJ2-1; D unclear. V was shortened by 1 base and J by 8 bases, with 10 bases between the two germline ends. In germline, CDR1 is SGHNT, CDR2 YYREEE (reference sequence). The CDR3 runs to 13 residues.

The chain carries TRBV13 and TRBJ2-7; the match to TRBD1 covers 8 bases. Germline V gives CDR1 PRHDT, CDR2 FYEKMQ (reference sequence). After removal of 2 bases from V and 5 bases from J, the junction contained 2 bases not matched to a gene. This CDR3 contains 13 residues. The CDR3 DNA sequence: TGTGCCAGCAGCTTACGACAGGGGAACGAGCAGTACTTC. This sequence encodes CASSLRQGNEQYF.

This sequence joins TRBV6-5 and TRBJ2-7, with D tentatively TRBD1 (6 bases). Germline loops: CDR1 MNHEY, CDR2 SVGAGI. The CDR3 sequence is 13 residues long. V was clipped by 2 bases and J by 6 bases, with 11 bases between them. CDR3: CASSYGAGAEQYF. CDR3 DNA: TGTGCCAGCAGTTACGGTGCAGGGGCCGAGCAGTACTTC.

This chain links TRBV4-3 with TRBJ2-3; 12 positions match TRBD2. The CDR3 consists of 16 residues. The V gene's germline CDR1 is LGHNA and CDR2 YSLEER. Trimming cost V 3 bases and J 4 bases; bases outside gene matches: 5. CDR3 in DNA: TGCGCCAGCAGCCACCCGGGACTAGCGGGTCCAGATACGCAGTATTTT. As protein: CASSHPGLAGPDTQYF.

This clone was recorded once. The chain recombines TRBV28 with TRBJ2-5; 7 positions match TRBD1. TRBJ2-7 matches the DNA end more closely, so the J call is doubtful. The CDR3 sequence is 11 residues long. CDR1 MDHEN and CDR2 SYDVKM come from the germline V gene. The CDR3 nucleotides read TGTGCCAGCCGAACAGGGGTCGAGCAGTACTTC. Its protein is CASRTGVEQYF.

The chain employs TRBV7-3 and TRBJ2-1; unclear D gene. The CDR3 consists of 15 residues. V lost 2 bases to trimming and J lost 7 bases, with 15 bases between them. Germline-derived CDR1 and CDR2 are SGHTA and FQGTGA. The CDR3 loop reads CASSLFPISGNEQFF. DNA of the CDR3: TGTGCCAGCAGCTTATTTCCGATATCCGGGAATGAGCAGTTCTTC.

The chain joins TRBV6-6 to TRBJ2-7; unclear D gene. The V end lost 0 bases, the J end lost 0 bases, and 9 bases lay between the germline ends. Germline CDR1 and CDR2: MNHNY and SVGAGI (reference sequence). The CDR3 runs to 15 residues. This chain's CDR3 is CASSYSNSGSYEQYF. As DNA, the CDR3 is TGTGCCAGCAGTTACTCCAATTCCGGCTCCTACGAGCAGTACTTC.

This chain links TRBV29-1 with TRBJ2-1; a weak D match, TRBD1 (6 bases). Germline-derived CDR1 and CDR2 are SQVTM and ANQGSEA. The CDR3 contains 12 residues. V was clipped by 2 bases and J by 7 bases, with 9 bases between them. CDR3 DNA sequence: TGCAGCGTTGAACCGACAGGTAATGAGCAGTTCTTC. Translation gives CSVEPTGNEQFF.

The rearrangement links TRBV6-1 to TRBJ1-3; a weak D match, TRBD1 (5 bases). The CDR3 totals 14 residues. Germline V gives CDR1 MNHNS, CDR2 SASEGT. The ends were cut back, 5 bases at V and 0 bases at J, with 8 bases in the middle. The CDR3 protein is CASSKTVSGNTIYF. DNA for the CDR3: TGTGCCAGCAGTAAGACAGTCTCTGGAAACACCATATATTTT.

This chain uses TRBV28 with TRBJ2-7; D is ambiguous. Germline CDR1 is MDHEN and CDR2 is SYDVKM. The germline V and J ends were trimmed by 3 bases and 2 bases, with 11 bases remaining between them. The CDR3 runs to 14 residues. CDR3 region: CASSLGRAPYEQYF. The CDR3 DNA follows: TGTGCCAGCAGTTTGGGCAGAGCCCCCTACGAGCAGTACTTC.

The V and J genes are TRBV5-1 and TRBJ1-1, with D possibly being TRBD1 (6 bases). Deletions cut 1 base from V and 5 bases from J, with 12 bases between. CDR1 SGHRS and CDR2 YFSETQ come from the germline V gene. The CDR3 contains 14 residues. CDR3 coding DNA: TGCGCCAGCAGCTTGACAGGGACGGGGACTGAAGCTTTCTTT. Its protein is CASSLTGTGTEAFF.

The rearrangement uses TRBV21-1 and TRBJ2-7; TRBD1, the table's D call, lacks a check against the DNA. TRBV21-1 is a recognized pseudogene. CDR3 length: 18 residues. The CDR3 protein is CASSKGRSETGPDYEQYF. CDR3 sequence (DNA): TGTGCCAGCAGCAAAGGACGGTCCGAGACAGGCCCGGACTACGAGCAGTACTTC.

The chain joins TRBV4-2 to TRBJ2-1, with 9 bases matching TRBD1. The length of the CDR3 is 15 residues. J lost 3 bases, V lost 4 bases, and 4 bases had no gene match. Germline CDR1 is LGHNA and CDR2 is YNFKEQ. CDR3 coding DNA: TGTGCCAGCAGCCGAGGGACAGGGAGCTACAATGAGCAGTTCTTC. Protein: CASSRGTGSYNEQFF.

The rearrangement links TRBV7-9 to TRBJ2-7; D is undetermined. The CDR3 is 16 residues long. Trimming left V 3 bases short and J 5 bases short, with 20 bases between. Germline V gene lookup returns CDR1 SEHNR and CDR2 FQNEAQ (reference sequence). The CDR3 DNA follows: TGTGCCAGCAGCTTCGCCGTTGTAGACATCAGCCACGAGCAGTACTTC. It specifies CASSFAVVDISHEQYF. Variable domain in full (rest from reference TRBV7-9 and TRBJ2-7): DTGVSQNPRHKITKRGQNVTFRCDPISEHNRLYWYRQTLGQGPEFLTYFQNEAQLEKSRLLSDRFSAERPKGSFSTLEIQRTEQGDSAMYLCASSFAVVDISHEQYFGPGTRLTVT.

V usage is TRBV9 and J usage is TRBJ2-3; the D is unclear. Germline assignment: CDR1 SGDLS and CDR2 YYNGEE. The CDR3 covers 12 residues. V lost 4 bases to trimming and J lost 2 bases, with 5 bases between them. CDR3 bases: TGTGCCAGCAGCCCCTTCACAGATACGCAGTATTTT. Translation gives CASSPFTDTQYF.

About this clone: Other DNA sequences of this sample code for an identical CDR3. This chain joins TRBV7-2 and TRBJ2-3; 7 nucleotides agree with TRBD1. The V gene end was trimmed by 3 bases and the J gene end by 2 bases; junction bases not matched to a gene: 2. Germline CDR1 is SGHTA and CDR2 is FQGNSA. This CDR3 has 14 residues. The CDR3 loop is CASSLTGSTDTQYF. CDR3 DNA: TGTGCCAGCAGCTTGACAGGGTCCACAGATACGCAGTATTTT.

The chain recombines TRBV19 with TRBJ1-5; TRBD1 agrees at 7 bases. The germline V gene encodes CDR1 LNHDA and CDR2 SQIVND (reference sequence). With 5 bases clipped from V and 3 bases from J, the junction kept 7 bases outside the gene matches. CDR3 length: 15 residues. As DNA, the CDR3 is TGTGCCAGTAGTTCTTGGGACAGTCCCAATCAGCCCCAGCATTTT. This codes for CASSSWDSPNQPQHF.